Shown below are 25 T cell receptor beta chains from a single sample sequenced in a study of CD8+ T cells in alopecia areata. Treatment described: oral pan-JAK inhibitor, 5-10 mg twice daily. As the sequencing template, cDNA was produced by extracting RNA and reverse transcribing it. Here immunoSEQ multiplex PCR was the method, and the copy in TCRdb shows in-frame clones only, minus some. The sample lists 150,000 to 250,000 clones, over 45% occurring once. The material was CD4+ T cells sorted from blood, obtained at week 24, from a patient treated with tofacitinib. The receptors were gathered from a human donor with alopecia areata.

This clone was recorded only once. This chain joins TRBV14 and TRBJ1-2; 7 bases are shared with TRBD1. The length of the CDR3 is 15 residues. Germline CDR1 SGHDN, CDR2 FVKESK. V lost 3 bases and J lost 4; bases outside the gene matches: 8. This chain's CDR3 is CASSQRRGRTYGYTF. CDR3 DNA sequence: TGTGCCAGCAGCCAGCGGAGGGGGCGGACCTATGGCTACACCTTC.

This clone came up a few times. The rearrangement links TRBV5-1 to TRBJ2-5; 8 bases are a match to TRBD1. The V and J ends lost 4 bases and 0 bases, in that order; junction bases with no gene match: 2. Germline CDR1 reads SGHRS; CDR2 reads YFSETQ. This CDR3 spans 14 amino acids. Here the CDR3 DNA reads TGCGCCAGCAGCGGACAGGGCCACCAAGAGACCCAGTACTTC. The encoded protein is CASSGQGHQETQYF.

The chain combines TRBV7-9 with TRBJ1-4; no clear D gene. The CDR3 sequence is 14 residues long. Looked up from germline, CDR1 is SEHNR and CDR2 is FQNEAQ (reference sequence). The ends were cut back, 3 bases at V and 4 bases at J, with 9 bases in the middle. The CDR3 is CASSFTAGNEKLFF. In nucleotides, the CDR3 is TGTGCCAGCAGCTTTACAGCGGGTAATGAAAAACTGTTTTTT. The complete variable domain, with remaining parts taken from reference TRBV7-9 and TRBJ1-4, reads DTGVSQNPRHKITKRGQNVTFRCDPISEHNRLYWYRQTLGQGPEFLTYFQNEAQLEKSRLLSDRFSAERPKGSFSTLEIQRTEQGDSAMYLCASSFTAGNEKLFFGSGTQLSVL.

The V gene is TRBV15, the J gene TRBJ1-2; the match to TRBD1 covers 9 bases. Germline loops: CDR1 LNHNV, CDR2 YYDKDF (reference sequence). This CDR3 is 14 amino acids long. Losses at the gene ends were 0 bases for V and 5 bases for J; bases not matched to a gene: 1. CDR3 region: CATSREGTGYGYTF. The CDR3 DNA follows: TGTGCCACCAGCAGAGAAGGGACAGGGTATGGCTACACCTTC.

This clone has a handful of counts. The J gene is TRBJ2-7, the V gene TRBV7-2; 11 nucleotides agree with TRBD2. In germline, CDR1 is SGHTA, CDR2 FQGNSA. The CDR3 length is 16 residues. After removal of 5 bases from V and 1 base from J, the junction contained 7 bases not matched to a gene. The DNA of the CDR3 is TGTGCCAGCAGCCCCATGCGGACTAGCGGGTCCTACGAGCAGTACTTC. Residues: CASSPMRTSGSYEQYF.

This clone was observed a single time. V gene TRBV28 combines with J gene TRBJ2-5; D is unresolved. V was shortened by 2 bases and J by 2 bases, with 12 bases between the two germline ends. CDR1 and CDR2 (germline): MDHEN, SYDVKM. This CDR3 comprises 15 residues. CDR3 DNA: TGTGCCAGCAGTTTACGAAAGGCTGATCAAGAGACCCAGTACTTC. It yields the protein CASSLRKADQETQYF. Drawing the rest from reference TRBV28 and TRBJ2-5, the complete variable domain is DVKVTQSSRYLVKRTGEKVFLECVQDMDHENMFWYRQDPGLGLRLIYFSYDVKMKEKGDIPEGYSVSREKKERFSLILESASTNQTSMYLCASSLRKADQETQYFGPGTRLLVL.

The rearrangement uses TRBV27 and TRBJ2-5; D unclear. The germline V and J ends were trimmed by 6 bases and 2 bases, with 10 bases remaining between them. CDR1 MNHEY and CDR2 SMNVEV come from the germline V gene (reference sequence). This CDR3 contains 13 residues. In DNA, the CDR3 is TGTGCCAGCAGGCTCGTTCTACAAGAGACCCAGTACTTC. It is translated as CASRLVLQETQYF.

This clone was picked up one time. The J gene is TRBJ2-2, the V gene TRBV5-5; D remains unclear. The germline V and J ends were trimmed by 2 bases and 9 bases, with 11 bases remaining between them. This CDR3 is 13 amino acids long. Germline V CDR1 and CDR2: SGHKS, YYEKEE (reference sequence). CDR3 coding DNA: TGTGCCAGCAGCTTTGACGTCTTAAGGGAGCTGTTTTTT. It yields the protein CASSFDVLRELFF.

The V call is TRBV7-2, the J call TRBJ2-7; no definite D call. V was shortened by 1 base and J by 6 bases, with 4 bases between the two germline ends. The germline gives CDR1 SGHTA, CDR2 FQGNSA. The CDR3 spans 11 residues. The CDR3 region is CASSLGPEQYF. CDR3 bases: TGTGCCAGCAGCTTAGGACCCGAGCAGTACTTC.

The chain carries TRBV7-2 and TRBJ2-1; TRBD1 agrees at 9 bases. The CDR3 extends over 17 amino acids. With 2 bases clipped from V and 7 bases from J, the junction kept 12 bases outside the gene matches. Germline CDR1 is SGHTA and CDR2 is FQGNSA. CDR3 DNA: TGTGCCAGCAGCTTAAGGGGCCGGGACAGGGTCAGGAATGAGCAGTTCTTC. Amino acid sequence: CASSLRGRDRVRNEQFF.

This chain joins TRBV4-3 and TRBJ2-5; 13 bases line up with TRBD2. Germline-derived CDR1 and CDR2 are LGHNA and YSLEER. V was pared by 3 bases and J by 4 bases, with 5 bases of the junction left unmatched. The CDR3 loop spans 16 amino acids. The CDR3 nucleotides read TGCGCCAGCAGCCAGATACTAGCGGGGGGGCCAGAGACCCAGTACTTC. Translating gives CASSQILAGGPETQYF.

This rearrangement joins TRBV30 to TRBJ1-3; no firm D call. There are 14 residues in the CDR3. Trimming cost V 2 bases and J 0 bases, with 8 bases left between them. CDR1 is GTSNPN and CDR2 is SVGIG in the germline V gene (reference sequence). The CDR3, as DNA: TGTGCCTGGAGTACGACGAACTCTGGAAACACCATATATTTT. Translation gives CAWSTTNSGNTIYF.

This sequence joins TRBV9 and TRBJ1-5; a weak D match, TRBD1 (5 bases). Deletions cut 4 bases from V and 0 bases from J, with 11 bases between. Germline CDR1 is SGDLS and CDR2 is YYNGEE. CDR3 length equals 15 residues. The CDR3 reads CASSPVGDSNQPQHF. The CDR3 DNA reads TGTGCCAGCAGCCCCGTGGGGGATAGCAATCAGCCCCAGCATTTT.

The chain employs TRBV29-1 and TRBJ2-2; unclear D gene. Germline V gene sequence: CDR1 SQVTM, CDR2 ANQGSEA. V was clipped by 7 bases and J by 3 bases, with 9 bases between them. There are 12 residues in the CDR3. The CDR3 protein is CSGESDTGELFF. CDR3 sequence (DNA): TGCAGCGGAGAGTCGGACACCGGGGAGCTGTTTTTT.

V gene TRBV7-2 combines with J gene TRBJ2-2, with D uncertain. This CDR3 region has 15 residues. The germline V gene encodes CDR1 SGHTA and CDR2 FQGNSA. V was cut by 5 bases and J by 3 bases, with 13 bases left in between. This CDR3 reads CASSPTFRDTGELFF. The DNA of the CDR3 is TGTGCCAGCAGCCCGACTTTTCGGGACACCGGGGAGCTGTTTTTT.

Comments on this clone: This sample also contains other DNA sequences that code for the same CDR3. V is TRBV30 and J is TRBJ2-7; TRBD1 or TRBD2 may be the D gene (6 bases each). With 0 bases removed from V and 0 bases from J, the gap between germline ends came to 9 bases. In germline, CDR1 is GTSNPN, CDR2 SVGIG (reference sequence). The CDR3 runs to 14 residues. The CDR3 loop is CAWSVGGISYEQYF. As DNA, the CDR3 is TGTGCCTGGAGTGTGGGGGGCATCTCCTACGAGCAGTACTTC.

This clone was detected once. The chain uses TRBV10-3 and TRBJ1-2; no firm D call. Per germline, CDR1 ENHRY and CDR2 SYGVKD. The CDR3 is 12 amino acids. V was trimmed by 7 bases and J by 7 bases, leaving 13 bases between them. CDR3 residues: CAITSEDSGYTF. In DNA form, the CDR3 reads TGTGCCATCACCTCCGAAGATTCTGGCTACACCTTC.

The chain joins TRBV29-1 to TRBJ1-1; D is unresolved. Germline lookup yields CDR1 SQVTM and CDR2 ANQGSEA. V gave up 1 base and J gave up 3 bases, with 9 bases separating them. CDR3 length: 13 amino acids. CDR3 DNA: TGCAGCGTTGAAGTGAGGGCGGACACTGAAGCTTTCTTT. Encoded protein: CSVEVRADTEAFF.

The V gene is TRBV29-1, the J gene TRBJ2-5; the match to TRBD1 covers 8 bases. Germline V gene data show CDR1 as SQVTM and CDR2 as ANQGSEA. The CDR3 has 15 residues. Trimming at V came to 1 base and at J to 5 bases, leaving 9 bases not matched to a gene. CDR3 loop: CSVEVGAGGRETQYF. CDR3 in DNA: TGCAGCGTTGAAGTCGGTGCAGGGGGCAGGGAGACCCAGTACTTC.

Worth noting for this clone: One end of the junction fails to match germline, which may point to a read error. The rearrangement joins TRBV4-1 to TRBJ2-5; 11 nucleotides match TRBD2. CDR1 is MGHRA and CDR2 is YSYEKL in the germline V gene. The CDR3 extends over 15 amino acids. CDR3 loop: CASSQGTSGQETQYF. The DNA of the CDR3 is TGTGCCAGCAGCCAAGGGACTAGCGGTCAAGAGACCCAGTACTTC.

This clone was counted a few times. The CDR3 region is CSAGLRSETQYF. The CDR3 DNA reads TGCAGCGCTGGACTCCGATCGGAGACCCAGTACTTC. The rearrangement uses TRBV29-1 and TRBJ2-5, with D perhaps matching TRBD2 (5 bases). This CDR3 is built from 12 residues. CDR1 is SQVTM and CDR2 is ANQGSEA in the germline V gene. V lost 7 bases, J lost 5 bases, and 14 bases lay in between.

The rearrangement uses TRBV4-2 and TRBJ1-1; D is undetermined. Germline-derived CDR1 and CDR2 are LGHNA and YNFKEQ. The CDR3 covers 14 residues. The ends were cut back, 1 base at V and 6 bases at J, with 12 bases in the middle. CDR3 region: CASSQVNMESEAFF. CDR3 sequence (DNA): TGTGCCAGCAGCCAAGTAAATATGGAATCTGAAGCTTTCTTT.

The chain employs TRBV4-1 and TRBJ1-2; no reliable D call. The CDR3 consists of 13 residues. CDR1 is MGHRA, CDR2 YSYEKL, per germline. V was clipped by 3 bases and J by 7 bases, with 12 bases between them. DNA for the CDR3: TGCGCCAGCAGCCACCCCATTTTGAGTGGCTACACCTTC. This translates into CASSHPILSGYTF.

V and J are TRBV25-1 and TRBJ2-6; D not resolved. Germline V CDR1 and CDR2: MGHDK, SYGVNS. Trimming pared 8 bases from V and 0 bases from J, leaving 5 bases between. This CDR3 contains 13 residues. CDR3 in amino acids: CASLYSGANVLTF. The DNA for the CDR3 is TGTGCCAGCCTCTACTCTGGGGCCAACGTCCTGACTTTC.

This clone was detected only a few times. The rearrangement uses TRBV7-2 and TRBJ2-7; D remains unclear. This CDR3 has 15 amino acids. Trimming took off 0 bases at V and 2 bases at J, with 11 bases between the two ends. Germline V gene lookup returns CDR1 SGHTA and CDR2 FQGNSA. In DNA form, the CDR3 reads TGTGCCAGCAGCTTAGCTGTGACACAGACCTACGAGCAGTACTTC. Protein: CASSLAVTQTYEQYF.